Here is one T cell receptor beta chain with its context. This clone has just one count. Its antigen is not yet known. One base away there is no much larger clone; base qualities are not given. From cysteine to phenylalanine, the CDR3 is 15 amino acids long. The CDR3 DNA has 45 bases and is translated from base 1. CDR1 and CDR2, looked up from the germline V gene (reference sequence), are SGHNT and YYREEE. V loses 0 bases at its end and J loses 9 bases; junction bases beyond the gene matches: 6. These data belong to a study of blood T cell repertoires in COVID-19 (dated by TCRdb to about 2020). Broadly, across the study: The collaborator samples originated in the United States, Italy and Spain and spanned the acute and convalescent phases of COVID-19. The sample metadata nearly always contained a de-identified subject ID, COVID-19 status, age in years and sex. HLA class I and class II types, where available, came from metadata supplied by the sample provider rather than from assay-based typing. Samples came from the ongoing ImmuneRACE study (first 160 participants) plus 1,254 subjects from 6 global collaborators. The repertoires were released in a freely available public database intended as a resource for research on the immune response to SARS-CoV-2. Deeply sampled blood TCRbeta repertoires from subjects exposed to, actively infected with, or recovered from COVID-19 were included in the dataset. The material from the prospective study consisted of cDNA or gDNA derived from T cells, B-cell-depleted T cells, or PBMCs.

TCRbeta CDR3 regions were amplified from genomic DNA by means of the immunoSEQ Assay, a bias-controlled multiplex PCR. Turning to the authors' computational methods: The number of nucleated cells in each sample was estimated by amplification of reference gene primers within the assay. Sequence reads were collapsed and filtered to measure the absolute abundance of every unique TCRbeta CDR3 rearrangement. For each sample, productive Simpson clonality was calculated by taking the square root of Simpson's diversity index across productive rearrangements. Here the immuneACCESS table is served through TCRdb, limited to in-frame sequences with V and J called. Missing clones are a known gap in these copies; in checked studies unresolved V genes cover under half, and the rest lacks a known reason. The V and J calls and the clone size are those of that table, but D and trimming were determined from the DNA. The sample table contains about 70,000 clones; only one count was recorded for roughly 79% of them. Of the sample, approximately 6.8% is held by the ten largest clones.

The collaborating institutions used their own protocols to collect whole blood in K2EDTA tubes. For TCRbeta analysis, collaborators shipped samples in one of three forms: frozen whole blood, isolated PBMCs, or DNA extracted from either of those sample types. Study-wide findings and limitations: Clinical and demographic metadata were provided uncurated, with the amount varying by source and participant.

The TCR comes from a woman aged 55-69 years with acute or convalescent COVID-19. The sequenced material came from peripheral blood. Here the chain combines TRBV5-4 and TRBJ1-6; TRBD1 lines up with 7 middle nucleotides. The CDR3 protein sequence reads: CASSLDRGQGSPLHF. The nucleotides read TGTGCCAGCAGCTTGGACAGGGGACAAGGTTCACCCCTCCACTTT.